One T cell receptor beta chain is described in this entry. Its antigen is not yet known. No qualities accompany the bases; no much larger clone lies one base away. Reading the germline V gene (reference sequence) gives CDR1 SGHKS and CDR2 YYEKEE. The CDR3, from cysteine to phenylalanine, totals 15 residues. Only the CDR3 DNA stays, 45 bases, in frame from base 1. After removal of 4 bases from V and 4 bases from J, the junction retains 10 bases not matched to a gene. This specimen's time point label, interpreted: about 28 days (+/-7) after the second vaccine dose. AZD1222 recipients whose second dose came at about 4 weeks and those whose second dose came at about 12 weeks were combined into one group, since spike-specific TCR depth and breadth did not differ between the two schedules. Vaccinee samples were obtained from the UK trials COV001 and COV002, which included a single-blind randomized controlled phase 2/3 trial of AZD1222 (ChAdOx1 nCoV-19) in healthy adults. For TCRbeta chain sequencing, PBMC samples were collected from trial participants at day 0 and at day 28 after the second dose.

The CDR3 regions of human TCRbeta chains were subjected to immunosequencing. In the authors' own workflow: Repertoire TCRs were checked for matches against a reference library of SARS-CoV-2-specific TCRs that had been generated using the MIRA antigen-specificity platform. Breadth was defined as the fraction of unique TCRs that were SARS-CoV-2-associated. Depth was defined as the fraction of total T cells that were SARS-CoV-2-associated. Each spike-specific TCR was assigned to its reactive spike region and to a CD4 or CD8 class using the MIRA data. Log10-transformed breadth and depth values were compared by one-way ANOVA with Sidak's multiple comparisons tests. The source is immuneACCESS, and TCRdb retained only in-frame sequences with V and J called. Part of the clones is not carried over; for the studies checked, unresolved V genes explain less than half of this, and the remainder is unexplained. The DNA was the basis for D and trimming; V, J and clone size are from that table. In this sample the table shows about 81,000 clones, 91% of which occur a single time. Jointly, the top ten make up about 8% of the sample.

The sample originates from a study of T cell responses to AZD1222 COVID-19 vaccine (dated by TCRdb to the early 2020s). For the wider study: TCR sequencing covered roughly 230 trial participants: roughly 200 given two doses of AZD1222 and 26 given two doses of MenACWY control vaccine. Trial participants were enrolled into age subgroups of 18-55, 56-69 and 70-plus years, which contained approximately 150, 30 and 60 TCR-sequenced participants, respectively. What the work shows at the level of the full study, not this receptor alone: Conclusions about previously exposed vaccinees were limited because only six or seven AZD1222 recipients were SARS-CoV-2 seropositive at baseline. A significant rise in spike-specific TCR breadth and depth was observed after two AZD1222 doses relative to day 0 and relative to MenACWY recipients. Because no samples from the day 14 peak response were available, repertoires could be characterized only after the peak T cell response. Participants were mostly white British and included more females than males, and it was suggested by the authors that clonal diversity may have been underestimated. Vaccine-associated CD4 TCRs spanned the whole spike protein, with dominant responses in regions 160-218 and 743-854. Reportedly, close to half of the unique spike-specific TCRs recognized epitopes lying outside the regions that are mutated in the B.1.351 and B.1.1.7 variants. The 56-69-year group was small, and its depth increase did not reach significance, likely because of low power.

The sequence is built from TRBV5-5 and TRBJ1-2, and TRBD1 matches 7 of the central bases. The material sequenced was peripheral blood, taken 28 days after the second AZD1222 dose. The sequence derives from an adult who received the AZD1222 COVID-19 vaccine. The CDR3 here reads CASSVLGDSVYGYTF. The DNA sequence reads TGTGCCAGCAGCGTGCTTGGGGACAGCGTCTATGGCTACACCTTC. With the rest looked up from the reference TRBV5-5 and TRBJ1-2 genes rather than sequenced, the full variable domain is DAGVTQSPTHLIKTRGQQVTLRCSPISGHKSVSWYQQVLGQGPQFIFQYYEKEERGRGNFPDRFSARQFPNYSSELNVNALLLGDSALYLCASSVLGDSVYGYTFGSGTRLTVV.